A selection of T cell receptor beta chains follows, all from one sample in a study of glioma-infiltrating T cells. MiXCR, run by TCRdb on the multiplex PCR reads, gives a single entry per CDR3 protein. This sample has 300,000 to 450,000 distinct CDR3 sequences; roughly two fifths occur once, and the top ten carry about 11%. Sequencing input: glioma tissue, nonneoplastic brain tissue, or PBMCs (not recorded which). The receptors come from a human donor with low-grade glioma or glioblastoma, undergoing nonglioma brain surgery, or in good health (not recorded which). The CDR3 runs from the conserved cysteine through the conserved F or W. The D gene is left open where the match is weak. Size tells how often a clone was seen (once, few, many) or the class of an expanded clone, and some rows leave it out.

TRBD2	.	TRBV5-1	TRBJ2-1	CASSLDPSGSYNEQFF	TGCGCCAGCAGCCTGGACCCTAGCGGGAGCTACAATGAGCAGTTCTTC
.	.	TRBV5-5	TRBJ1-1	CASSSHNGEAFF	TGTGCCAGCAGCTCGCATAACGGTGAAGCTTTCTTT
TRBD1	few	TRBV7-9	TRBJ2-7	CASSSLLIAGQGHEQYF	TGTGCCAGCAGCTCTCTACTTATCGCGGGACAGGGCCACGAGCAGTACTTC
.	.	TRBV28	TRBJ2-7	CASSFVLGFYEQYF	TGTGCCAGCAGTTTTGTTTTGGGTTTTTACGAGCAGTACTTC
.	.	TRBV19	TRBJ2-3	CASSIVSSTQYF	TGTGCCAGTAGTATAGTCTCCTCCACGCAGTATTTT
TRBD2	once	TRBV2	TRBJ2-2	CASSERMRTGGLTGELFF	TGTGCCAGCAGTGAAAGAATGAGGACGGGAGGCCTCACCGGGGAGCTGTTTTTT
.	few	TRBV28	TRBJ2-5	CASSPFVVRETQYF	TGTGCCAGCAGTCCTTTTGTGGTTCGGGAGACCCAGTACTTC
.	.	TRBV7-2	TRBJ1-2	CASSLRRMNYGYTF	TGTGCCAGCAGCTTACGACGGATGAACTATGGCTACACCTTC
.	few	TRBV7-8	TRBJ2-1	CASSLHLGYNEQFF	TGTGCCAGCAGCTTGCATCTAGGCTACAATGAGCAGTTCTTC
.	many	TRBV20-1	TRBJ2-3	CSARTVRDTQYF	TGCAGTGCTAGGACAGTTAGGGATACGCAGTATTTT
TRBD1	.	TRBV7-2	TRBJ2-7	CASSFMGQPGDEQYF	TGTGCCAGCAGCTTCATGGGACAGCCAGGCGACGAGCAGTACTTC
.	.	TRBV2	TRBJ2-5	CASSHTTGSRTQETQYF	TGCGCCAGCAGCCACACTACGGGGAGCCGCACACAAGAGACCCAGTACTTC
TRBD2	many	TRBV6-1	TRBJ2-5	CASTNLAVQETQYF	TGTGCCAGCACCAATCTAGCGGTCCAAGAGACCCAGTACTTC
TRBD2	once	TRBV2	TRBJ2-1	CASSFSLAEDNEQFF	TGTGCCAGCAGTTTTAGCCTAGCGGAAGACAATGAGCAGTTCTTC
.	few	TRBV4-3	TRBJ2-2	CASSQEGGKANTGELFF	TGCGCCAGCAGCCAAGAAGGAGGAAAGGCGAACACCGGGGAGCTGTTTTTT
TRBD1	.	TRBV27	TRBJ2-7	CASSLLPGGYYEQYF	TGTGCCAGCAGTTTACTACCAGGGGGCTACTACGAGCAGTACTTC
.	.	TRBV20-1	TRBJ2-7	CSARDLEGAHEQYF	TGCAGTGCTAGAGATCTAGAAGGAGCCCACGAGCAGTACTTC
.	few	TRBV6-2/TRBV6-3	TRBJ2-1	CASSPQGGSYNEQFF	TGTGCCAGCAGCCCCCAGGGGGGCAGCTACAATGAGCAGTTCTTC
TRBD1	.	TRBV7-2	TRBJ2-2	CASNLGTRQGNTGELFF	TGTGCCAGCAACCTTGGAACACGACAGGGTAACACCGGGGAGCTGTTTTTT